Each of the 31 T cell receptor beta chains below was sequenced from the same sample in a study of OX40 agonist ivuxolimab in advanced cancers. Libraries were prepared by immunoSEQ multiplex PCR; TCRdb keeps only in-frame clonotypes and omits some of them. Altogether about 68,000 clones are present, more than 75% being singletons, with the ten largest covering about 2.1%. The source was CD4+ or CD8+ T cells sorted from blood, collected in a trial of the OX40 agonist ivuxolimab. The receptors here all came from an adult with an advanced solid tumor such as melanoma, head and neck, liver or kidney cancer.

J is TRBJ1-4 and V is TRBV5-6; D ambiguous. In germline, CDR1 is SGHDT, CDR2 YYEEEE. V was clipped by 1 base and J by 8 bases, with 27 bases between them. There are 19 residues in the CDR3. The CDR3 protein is CASSLYSPRRGVKEEKLFF. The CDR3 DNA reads TGTGCCAGCAGCTTGTACAGCCCCCGACGCGGGGTGAAAGAGGAAAAACTGTTTTTT.

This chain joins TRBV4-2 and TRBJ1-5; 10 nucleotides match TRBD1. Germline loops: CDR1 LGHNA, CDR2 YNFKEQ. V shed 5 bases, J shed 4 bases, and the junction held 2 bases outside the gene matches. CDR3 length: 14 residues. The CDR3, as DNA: TGTGCCAGCAGCGGACAGGGGGTGAATCAGCCCCAGCATTTT. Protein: CASSGQGVNQPQHF.

This CDR3 reads CASSQVNEQYF. The CDR3, as DNA: TGTGCCAGCAGCCAAGTAAACGAGCAGTACTTC. V gene TRBV14 combines with J gene TRBJ2-7; D ambiguous. The V gene lost 1 base and the J gene lost 5 bases, with 3 bases spanning the gap. Germline CDR1 reads SGHDN; CDR2 reads FVKESK. The CDR3 spans 11 residues.

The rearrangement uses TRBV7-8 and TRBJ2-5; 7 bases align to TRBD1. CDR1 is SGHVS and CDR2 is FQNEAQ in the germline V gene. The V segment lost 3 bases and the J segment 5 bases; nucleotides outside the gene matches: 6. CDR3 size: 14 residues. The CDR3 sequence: CASSLTGSWETQYF. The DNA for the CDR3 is TGTGCCAGCAGCTTGACAGGGTCATGGGAGACCCAGTACTTC.

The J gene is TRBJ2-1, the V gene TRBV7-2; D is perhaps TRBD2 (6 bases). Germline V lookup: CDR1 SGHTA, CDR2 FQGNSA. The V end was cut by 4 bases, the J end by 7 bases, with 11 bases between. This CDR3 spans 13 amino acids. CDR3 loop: CASSWGTENEQFF. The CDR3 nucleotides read TGTGCCAGCAGCTGGGGGACTGAGAATGAGCAGTTCTTC.

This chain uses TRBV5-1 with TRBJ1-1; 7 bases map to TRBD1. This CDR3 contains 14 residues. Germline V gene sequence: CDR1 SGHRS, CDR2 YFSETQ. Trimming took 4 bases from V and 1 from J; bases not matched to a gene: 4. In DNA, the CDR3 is TGCGCCAGCAGCAGACAGGGACAGAACACTGAAGCTTTCTTT. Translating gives CASSRQGQNTEAFF.

The CDR3 sequence: CASSLTSQEAFF. The CDR3 DNA sequence: TGTGCCAGCAGTTTAACCTCCCAAGAGGCTTTCTTT. The rearrangement joins TRBV28 to TRBJ1-1; D uncertain. Germline V gene sequence: CDR1 MDHEN, CDR2 SYDVKM. The CDR3 loop spans 12 amino acids. The V end was cut by 2 bases, the J end by 11 bases, with 12 bases between.

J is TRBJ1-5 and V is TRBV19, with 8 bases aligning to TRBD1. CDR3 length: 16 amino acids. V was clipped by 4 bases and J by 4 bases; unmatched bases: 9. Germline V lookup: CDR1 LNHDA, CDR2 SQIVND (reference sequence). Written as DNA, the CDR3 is TGTGCCAGTAGTAAGTCGCGGCAGGGGGCGAATCAGCCCCAGCATTTT. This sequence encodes CASSKSRQGANQPQHF.

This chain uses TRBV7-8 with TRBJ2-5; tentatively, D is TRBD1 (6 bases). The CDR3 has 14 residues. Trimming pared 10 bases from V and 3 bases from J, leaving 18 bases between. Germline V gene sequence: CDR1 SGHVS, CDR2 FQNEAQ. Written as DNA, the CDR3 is TGTGCCACCTCTGAGTGGACAGCCAAAGAGACCCAGTACTTC. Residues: CATSEWTAKETQYF.

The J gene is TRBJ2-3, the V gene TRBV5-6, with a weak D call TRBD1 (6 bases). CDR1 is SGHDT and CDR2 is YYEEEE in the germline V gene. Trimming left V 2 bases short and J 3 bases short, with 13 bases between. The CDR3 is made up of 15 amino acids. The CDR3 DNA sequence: TGTGCCAGCAGCTTTCGTACAGGGAATACAGATACGCAGTATTTT. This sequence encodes CASSFRTGNTDTQYF.

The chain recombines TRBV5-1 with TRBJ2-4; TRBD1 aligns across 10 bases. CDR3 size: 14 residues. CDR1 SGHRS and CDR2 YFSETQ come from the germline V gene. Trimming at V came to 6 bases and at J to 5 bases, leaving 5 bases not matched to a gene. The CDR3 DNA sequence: TGCGCCAGCACCCCGGGACAGGGGCAAAACATTCAGTACTTC. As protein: CASTPGQGQNIQYF.

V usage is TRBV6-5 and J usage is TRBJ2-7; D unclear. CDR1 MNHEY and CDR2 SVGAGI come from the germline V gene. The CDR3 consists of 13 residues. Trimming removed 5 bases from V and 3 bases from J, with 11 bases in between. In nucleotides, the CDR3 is TGTGCCAGCAGTGATGGGCTGAACTACGAGCAGTACTTC. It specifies CASSDGLNYEQYF.

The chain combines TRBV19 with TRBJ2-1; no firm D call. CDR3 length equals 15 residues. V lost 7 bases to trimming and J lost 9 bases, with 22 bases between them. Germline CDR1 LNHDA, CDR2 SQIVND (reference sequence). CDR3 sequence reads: CASKLSPRATGEQFF. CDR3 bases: TGTGCCAGTAAGTTGTCACCTCGGGCCACGGGTGAGCAGTTCTTC.

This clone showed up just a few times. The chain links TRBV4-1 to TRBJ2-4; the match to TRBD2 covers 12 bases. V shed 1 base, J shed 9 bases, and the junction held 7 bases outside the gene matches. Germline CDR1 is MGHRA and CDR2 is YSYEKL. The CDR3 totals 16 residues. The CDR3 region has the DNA TGCGCCAGCAGCCAAGTTGCTAGCGGGGGGGCGAGCATTCAGTACTTC. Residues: CASSQVASGGASIQYF.

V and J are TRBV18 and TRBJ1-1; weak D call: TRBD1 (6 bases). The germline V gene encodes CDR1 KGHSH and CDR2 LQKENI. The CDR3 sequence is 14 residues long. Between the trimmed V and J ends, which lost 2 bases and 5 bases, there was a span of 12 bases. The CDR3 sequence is CASSPSTGSTEAFF. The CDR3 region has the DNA TGTGCCAGCTCACCATCCACAGGGAGTACTGAAGCTTTCTTT.

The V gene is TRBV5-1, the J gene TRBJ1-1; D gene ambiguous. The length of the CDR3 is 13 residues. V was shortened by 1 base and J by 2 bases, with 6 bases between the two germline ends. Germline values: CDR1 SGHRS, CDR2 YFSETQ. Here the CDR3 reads CASSLLGNTEAFF. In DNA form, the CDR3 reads TGCGCCAGCAGCTTGTTGGGAAACACTGAAGCTTTCTTT. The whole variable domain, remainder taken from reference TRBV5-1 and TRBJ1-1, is KAGVTQTPRYLIKTRGQQVTLSCSPISGHRSVSWYQQTPGQGLQFLFEYFSETQRNKGNFPGRFSGRQFSNSRSEMNVSTLELGDSALYLCASSLLGNTEAFFGQGTRLTVV.

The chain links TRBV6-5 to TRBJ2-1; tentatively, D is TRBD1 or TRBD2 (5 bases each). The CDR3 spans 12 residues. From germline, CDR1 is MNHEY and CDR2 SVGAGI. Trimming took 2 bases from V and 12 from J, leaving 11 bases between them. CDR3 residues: CASSYDGTLQFF. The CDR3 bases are TGTGCCAGCAGTTACGACGGGACCCTGCAGTTCTTC.

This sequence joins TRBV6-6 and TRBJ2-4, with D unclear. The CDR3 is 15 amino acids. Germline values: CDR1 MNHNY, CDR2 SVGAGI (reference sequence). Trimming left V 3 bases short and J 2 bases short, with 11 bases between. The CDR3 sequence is CASSYPGATKNIQYF. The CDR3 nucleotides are TGTGCCAGCAGTTATCCGGGCGCGACCAAAAACATTCAGTACTTC.

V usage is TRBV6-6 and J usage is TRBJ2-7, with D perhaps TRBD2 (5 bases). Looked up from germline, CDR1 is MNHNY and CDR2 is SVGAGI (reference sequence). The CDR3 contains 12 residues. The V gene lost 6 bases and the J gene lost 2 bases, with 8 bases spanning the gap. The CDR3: CASRVGTYEQYF. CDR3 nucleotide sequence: TGTGCCAGCAGGGTCGGGACCTACGAGCAGTACTTC.

In DNA form, the CDR3 reads TGTGCCAGCAGCTTCTTCAAAGAGACCCAGTACTTC. Protein product: CASSFFKETQYF. The chain combines TRBV7-9 with TRBJ2-5, with unresolved D. Germline CDR1 reads SEHNR; CDR2 reads FQNEAQ (reference sequence). Trimming left V 3 bases short and J 3 bases short, with 5 bases between. CDR3 size: 12 residues. Full variable domain (rest looked up from reference TRBV7-9 and TRBJ2-5): DTGVSQNPRHKITKRGQNVTFRCDPISEHNRLYWYRQTLGQGPEFLTYFQNEAQLEKSRLLSDRFSAERPKGSFSTLEIQRTEQGDSAMYLCASSFFKETQYFGPGTRLLVL.

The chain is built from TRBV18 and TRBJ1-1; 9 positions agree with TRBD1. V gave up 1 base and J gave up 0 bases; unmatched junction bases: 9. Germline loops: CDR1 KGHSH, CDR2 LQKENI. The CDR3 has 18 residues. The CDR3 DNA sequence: TGTGCCAGCTCACCACGTGTCCCGGGACAGGGCTTGAACACTGAAGCTTTCTTT. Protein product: CASSPRVPGQGLNTEAFF.

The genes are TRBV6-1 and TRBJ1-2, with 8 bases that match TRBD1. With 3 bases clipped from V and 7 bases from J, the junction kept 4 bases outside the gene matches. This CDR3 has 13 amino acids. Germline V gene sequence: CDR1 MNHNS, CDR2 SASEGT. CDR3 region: CASSDRGRGGYTF. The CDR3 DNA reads TGTGCCAGCAGTGACAGGGGGCGCGGTGGCTACACCTTC.

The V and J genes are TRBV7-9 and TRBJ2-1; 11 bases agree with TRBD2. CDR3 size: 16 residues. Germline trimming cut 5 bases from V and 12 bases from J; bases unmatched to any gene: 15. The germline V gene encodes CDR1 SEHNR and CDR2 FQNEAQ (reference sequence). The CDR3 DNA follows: TGTGCCAGCAGCGCATCGGGACTAGCGGTTTCTGGCGGGCAGTTCTTC. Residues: CASSASGLAVSGGQFF. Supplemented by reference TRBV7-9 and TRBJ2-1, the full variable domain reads DTGVSQNPRHKITKRGQNVTFRCDPISEHNRLYWYRQTLGQGPEFLTYFQNEAQLEKSRLLSDRFSAERPKGSFSTLEIQRTEQGDSAMYLCASSASGLAVSGGQFFGPGTRLTVL.

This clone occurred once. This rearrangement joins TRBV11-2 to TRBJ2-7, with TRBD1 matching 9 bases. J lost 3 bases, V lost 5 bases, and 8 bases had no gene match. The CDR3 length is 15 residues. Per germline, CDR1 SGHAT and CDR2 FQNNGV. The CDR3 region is CASSPTTGGIYEQYF. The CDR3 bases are TGTGCCAGCAGCCCGACCACAGGGGGCATCTACGAGCAGTACTTC.

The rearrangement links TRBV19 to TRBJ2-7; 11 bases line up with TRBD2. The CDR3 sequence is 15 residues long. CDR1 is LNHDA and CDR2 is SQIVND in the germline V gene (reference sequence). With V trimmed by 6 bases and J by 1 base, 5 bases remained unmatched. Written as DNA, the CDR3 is TGTGCCAGTAGGGATGGGACTAGCGGATCCTACGAGCAGTACTTC. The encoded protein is CASRDGTSGSYEQYF.

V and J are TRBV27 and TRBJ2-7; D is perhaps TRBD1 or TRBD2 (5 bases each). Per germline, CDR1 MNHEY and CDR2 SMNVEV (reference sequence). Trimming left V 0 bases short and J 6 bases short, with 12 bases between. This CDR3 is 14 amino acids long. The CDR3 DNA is TGTGCCAGCAGTTTATCGATCGGGGCAAGCGAGCAGTACTTC. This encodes CASSLSIGASEQYF.

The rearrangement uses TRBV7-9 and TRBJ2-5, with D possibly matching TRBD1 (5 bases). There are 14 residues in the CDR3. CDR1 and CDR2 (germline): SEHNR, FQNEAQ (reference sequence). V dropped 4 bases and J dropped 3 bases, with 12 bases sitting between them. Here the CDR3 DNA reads TGTGCCAGCAGCTGGGTGGGGCAGAAAGAGACCCAGTACTTC. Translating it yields CASSWVGQKETQYF.

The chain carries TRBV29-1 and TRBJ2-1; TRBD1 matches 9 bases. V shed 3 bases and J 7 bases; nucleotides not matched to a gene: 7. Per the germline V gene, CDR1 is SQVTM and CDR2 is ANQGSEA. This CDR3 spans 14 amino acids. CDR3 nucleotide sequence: TGCAGCGTTGAGAAACAGGGGGCGAGGAATGAGCAGTTCTTC. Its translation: CSVEKQGARNEQFF.

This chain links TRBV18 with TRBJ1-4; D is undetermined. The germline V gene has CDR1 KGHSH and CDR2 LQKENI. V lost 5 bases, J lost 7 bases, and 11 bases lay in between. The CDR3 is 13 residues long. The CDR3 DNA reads TGTGCCAGCTCAAGGGAGAGTGGTGAAAAACTGTTTTTT. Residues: CASSRESGEKLFF.

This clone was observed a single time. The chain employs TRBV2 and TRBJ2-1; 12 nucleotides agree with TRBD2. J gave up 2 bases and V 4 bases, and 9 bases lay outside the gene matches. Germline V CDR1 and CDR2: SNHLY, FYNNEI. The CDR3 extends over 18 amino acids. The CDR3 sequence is CASSVPSGGALPYNEQFF. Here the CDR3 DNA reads TGTGCCAGCAGTGTTCCTAGCGGGGGGGCCCTGCCCTACAATGAGCAGTTCTTC.

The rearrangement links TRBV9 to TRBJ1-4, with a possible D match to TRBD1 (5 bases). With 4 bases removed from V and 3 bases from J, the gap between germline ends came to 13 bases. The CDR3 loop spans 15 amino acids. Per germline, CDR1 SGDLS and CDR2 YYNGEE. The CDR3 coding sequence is TGTGCCAGCAGCCCCTTGGGGGGTTCTAATGAAAAACTGTTTTTT. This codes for CASSPLGGSNEKLFF. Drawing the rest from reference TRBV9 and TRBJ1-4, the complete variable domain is DSGVTQTPKHLITATGQRVTLRCSPRSGDLSVYWYQQSLDQGLQFLIQYYNGEERAKGNILERFSAQQFPDLHSELNLSSLELGDSALYFCASSPLGGSNEKLFFGSGTQLSVL.